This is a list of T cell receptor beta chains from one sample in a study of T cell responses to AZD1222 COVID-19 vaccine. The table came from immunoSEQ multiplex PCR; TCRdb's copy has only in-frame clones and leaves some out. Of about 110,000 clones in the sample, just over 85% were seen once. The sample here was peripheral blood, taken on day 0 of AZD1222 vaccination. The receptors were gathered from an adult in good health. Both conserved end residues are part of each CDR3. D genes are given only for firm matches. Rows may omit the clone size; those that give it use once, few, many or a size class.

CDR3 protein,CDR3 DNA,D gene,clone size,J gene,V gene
CASSNLLAGAAYNEQFF,TGCGCCAGCAGTAACCTACTAGCGGGGGCCGCATACAATGAGCAGTTCTTC,TRBD2,.,TRBJ2-1,TRBV10-1
CASRKIRNRGNQPQHF,TGTGCAAGTCGAAAAATCAGGAACCGCGGGAATCAGCCCCAGCATTTT,.,.,TRBJ1-5,TRBV12-2
CASSLRGGEYQPQHF,TGTGCCAGCAGCTTAAGGGGGGGCGAGTATCAGCCCCAGCATTTT,.,.,TRBJ1-5,TRBV7-9
CASSLSGGKYNEQFF,TGTGCCAGCAGCCTGAGCGGGGGGAAATACAATGAGCAGTTCTTC,TRBD2,.,TRBJ2-1,TRBV6-4
CASSLQGDQPQHF,TGTGCCAGCAGTCTTCAGGGTGATCAGCCCCAGCATTTT,.,.,TRBJ1-5,TRBV12-3/TRBV12-4
CASSLNRESNQPQHF,TGTGCCAGCAGTTTGAACAGGGAAAGCAATCAGCCCCAGCATTTT,.,.,TRBJ1-5,TRBV27
CAISNEETQYF,TGTGCCATCTCAAATGAAGAGACCCAGTACTTC,.,.,TRBJ2-5,TRBV10-3
CATGMGGSGEKLFF,TGTGCCACGGGAATGGGGGGATCGGGTGAAAAACTGTTTTTT,.,.,TRBJ1-4,TRBV19
CASSLVGAREQYF,TGTGCCAGCAGCTTGGTGGGGGCTCGGGAGCAGTACTTC,.,.,TRBJ2-7,TRBV5-6
CASSLPGYEQYF,TGCGCCAGCAGCTTGCCAGGCTACGAGCAGTACTTC,.,.,TRBJ2-7,TRBV5-1
CASSFFPDTQYF,TGTGCCAGCAGCTTTTTCCCAGATACGCAGTATTTT,.,.,TRBJ2-3,TRBV7-9
CASSPTAQGHNEQFF,TGCGCCAGCAGCCCGACGGCCCAAGGGCACAATGAGCAGTTCTTC,.,.,TRBJ2-1,TRBV5-1
CASTDTWQRVYGYTF,TGTGCCAGCACCGATACGTGGCAGAGGGTCTATGGCTACACCTTC,.,.,TRBJ1-2,TRBV28
CASSHGDRDTGELFF,TGCGCCAGCAGCCATGGGGACAGAGACACCGGGGAGCTGTTTTTT,TRBD1,.,TRBJ2-2,TRBV4-1
CASSFVGGVNEQYF,TGTGCCAGCAGTTTTGTAGGCGGGGTTAACGAGCAGTACTTC,.,.,TRBJ2-7,TRBV28
CASSHTLVRGPMNTEAFF,TGCGCCAGCAGCCACACGCTCGTGAGGGGTCCCATGAACACTGAAGCTTTCTTT,.,.,TRBJ1-1,TRBV4-1
CASSPSGGPESYEQYF,TGTGCCAGCAGCCCTTCGGGGGGGCCCGAGTCCTACGAGCAGTACTTC,TRBD2,.,TRBJ2-7,TRBV7-9
CAWSPIEGTKKQPQHF,TGTGCCTGGAGCCCAATCGAAGGGACCAAGAAGCAGCCCCAGCATTTT,.,.,TRBJ1-5,TRBV30
CASSLGRTGSTEAFF,TGTGCCAGCAGTTTAGGTAGGACAGGGAGTACTGAAGCTTTCTTT,TRBD1,.,TRBJ1-1,TRBV28
CSASKGQGADEQYF,TGCAGTGCTAGTAAGGGGCAGGGGGCGGACGAGCAGTACTTC,TRBD1,once,TRBJ2-7,TRBV20-1
CASGAGVEQYF,TGTGCCAGCGGAGCGGGGGTTGAGCAGTACTTC,TRBD2,.,TRBJ2-7,TRBV6-5
CASSPSGTGELFF,TGTGCCAGCAGTCCTAGTGGCACCGGGGAGCTGTTTTTT,.,once,TRBJ2-2,TRBV6-5
CASRAGGGGYTF,TGTGCCAGCAGAGCGGGCGGGGGAGGCTACACCTTC,.,.,TRBJ1-2,TRBV28
CASSLAVSGRTGELFF,TGCGCCAGCAGCTTGGCCGTTTCAGGGAGGACCGGGGAGCTGTTTTTT,.,.,TRBJ2-2,TRBV5-1
CASSSLAGGDTGELFF,TGTGCCAGCAGTTCCCTAGCGGGGGGGGACACCGGGGAGCTGTTTTTT,TRBD2,.,TRBJ2-2,TRBV27
CASSPRGRGEGNQPQHF,TGTGCCAGCAGCCCCCGGGGCCGGGGCGAGGGCAATCAGCCCCAGCATTTT,.,.,TRBJ1-5,TRBV2
CASSLDGGAFF,TGTGCCAGCAGTTTAGATGGAGGGGCTTTCTTT,.,.,TRBJ1-1,TRBV12-3/TRBV12-4
CASSPRLGTENTGELFF,TGTGCCAGCAGCCCACGGTTGGGGACAGAGAACACCGGGGAGCTGTTTTTT,TRBD1,once,TRBJ2-2,TRBV14